This T cell receptor (beta chain) was obtained from a study of identical twins. The study, taken as a whole, reports: Twin-shared out-of-frame alpha sequences showed excess low generation probability.

This clonotype was seen many times. The antigen is undetermined. CDR1 is LNHDA and CDR2 is SQIVND in the germline V gene (reference sequence). CDR3 length: 12 amino acids. The V end was cut by 6 bases, the J end by 8 bases, with 8 bases between. TCRdb processed the 5' RACE reads anew with MiXCR; each CDR3 protein has one entry. Here the sample spans more than 350,000 distinct CDR3 sequences, approximately 8.7% being singletons. The V and J genes are TRBV19 and TRBJ1-6; D remains ambiguous. The specimen was naive T cells sorted from blood. This TCR derives from a woman aged 45-65 years in good health. The CDR3 sequence: CASSPRDSPLHF. DNA for the CDR3: TGTGCCAGTAGCCCACGGGATTCACCCCTCCACTTT.